This T cell receptor (beta chain) was identified during a study of T cell responses to AZD1222 COVID-19 vaccine. The junction had 13 bases not matched to a gene; V was cut back by 2 bases and J by 4 bases. The CDR3 is 18 residues long. Germline V gives CDR1 SGHVS, CDR2 FQNEAQ. Clones were sequenced by immunoSEQ multiplex PCR, and TCRdb holds only the in-frame ones, with some missing. The profile covers under 150,000 clones, with 80% to 95% appearing a single time and approximately 4.8% taken by the ten largest. The sequenced sample was peripheral blood, obtained on day 0 of AZD1222 vaccination. The receptor comes from an adult in good health. The chain employs TRBV7-8 and TRBJ1-2, with 10 positions matching TRBD1. CDR3 sequence reads: CASSLLYRWGQGFYGYTF. CDR3 in DNA: TGTGCCAGCAGCTTATTGTATCGCTGGGGACAGGGGTTCTATGGCTACACCTTC.